This is a list of T cell receptor beta chains from one sample in a study of T cell clonotyping in hematopoietic cell transplantation. This table comes from immunoSEQ multiplex PCR, and its TCRdb copy is limited to in-frame clones, with some not included. The table lists roughly 20,000 clones, roughly 90% of them singletons. The input for sequencing was peripheral blood mononuclear cells, taken before stem cell transplant. All receptors derive from a man younger than 30 with biphenotypic leukemia. Some clones in this sample may be carry-over from other donors' samples. Both conserved end residues are part of each CDR3. The D gene is left open where the match is weak. Some rows have no size entry. The others give once, few or many, or a class for an expanded clone.

j_gene: TRBJ1-5
v_gene: TRBV6-6
d_gene: TRBD1
abundance: NA
CDR3nt: TGTGCCAGCAGTTACTCGAGAGGGGGCAGCAATCAGCCCCAGCATTTT
CDR3aa: CASSYSRGGSNQPQHF

j_gene: TRBJ2-3
v_gene: TRBV7-2
d_gene: NA
abundance: NA
CDR3nt: TGTGCCAGCAGCTCACTCGGGCTAGCGAACACAGATACGCAGTATTTT
CDR3aa: CASSSLGLANTDTQYF

j_gene: TRBJ2-5
v_gene: TRBV7-3
d_gene: TRBD2
abundance: NA
CDR3nt: TGTGCCAGCAGCTCCATGCCTGGCGGGAGTATACAAGAGACCCAGTACTTC
CDR3aa: CASSSMPGGSIQETQYF

j_gene: TRBJ1-4
v_gene: TRBV5-1
d_gene: NA
abundance: NA
CDR3nt: TGCGCCAGCAGCTTACAGGGATCGGAAAAACTGTTTTTT
CDR3aa: CASSLQGSEKLFF

j_gene: TRBJ1-5
v_gene: TRBV9
d_gene: NA
abundance: NA
CDR3nt: TGTGCCAGCATCATAAACGGTGGGGGATACCATCAGCCCCAGCATTTT
CDR3aa: CASIINGGGYHQPQHF

j_gene: TRBJ2-7
v_gene: TRBV6-6
d_gene: NA
abundance: few
CDR3nt: TGTGCCAGCAGTTACGGCCTGCGGGAGCAGTACTTC
CDR3aa: CASSYGLREQYF

j_gene: TRBJ1-1
v_gene: TRBV7-9
d_gene: NA
abundance: NA
CDR3nt: TGTGCCAGCAGCTTAAGGGGAAAGGGCATGAACACTGAAGCTTTCTTT
CDR3aa: CASSLRGKGMNTEAFF

j_gene: TRBJ2-5
v_gene: TRBV7-8
d_gene: NA
abundance: NA
CDR3nt: TGTGCCAGCAGCTTACGGGCCTTACAGGGAAGCGAGACCCAGTACTTC
CDR3aa: CASSLRALQGSETQYF

j_gene: TRBJ2-7
v_gene: TRBV4-2
d_gene: TRBD2
abundance: NA
CDR3nt: TGTGCCAGCAGCCCCCTAGCGGAAAGCTCCTACGAGCAGTACTTC
CDR3aa: CASSPLAESSYEQYF

j_gene: TRBJ1-2
v_gene: TRBV28
d_gene: NA
abundance: NA
CDR3nt: TGTGCCAGTGAAATGGCCCAACGAGGCTATGGCTACACCTTC
CDR3aa: CASEMAQRGYGYTF

j_gene: TRBJ2-1
v_gene: TRBV30
d_gene: NA
abundance: NA
CDR3nt: TGTGCCTGGAGTACGTCGGGTTACAATGAGCAGTTCTTC
CDR3aa: CAWSTSGYNEQFF

j_gene: TRBJ2-7
v_gene: TRBV4-3
d_gene: TRBD1
abundance: NA
CDR3nt: TGCGCCAGCAGCCACCAAACCTATGGACAGGGAAAGCCCTACGAGCAGTACTTC
CDR3aa: CASSHQTYGQGKPYEQYF

j_gene: TRBJ1-1
v_gene: TRBV5-1
d_gene: NA
abundance: once
CDR3nt: TGCGCCAGCAGCTCACCTTTCCCCCTATCCATTCGGGGGAACACTGAAGCTTTCTTT
CDR3aa: CASSSPFPLSIRGNTEAFF

j_gene: TRBJ1-2
v_gene: TRBV10-3
d_gene: NA
abundance: NA
CDR3nt: TGTGCCATCAGTGAGTCGAACCGGGCGGTCCGGTATGGCTACACCTTC
CDR3aa: CAISESNRAVRYGYTF

j_gene: TRBJ2-2
v_gene: TRBV6-6
d_gene: NA
abundance: NA
CDR3nt: TGTGCCAGCAGCGACACCGGGGAGCTGTTTTTT
CDR3aa: CASSDTGELFF

j_gene: TRBJ1-1
v_gene: TRBV7-9
d_gene: NA
abundance: NA
CDR3nt: TGTGCCAGCAGCTGGTCCCCTAGCAACACTGAAGCTTTCTTT
CDR3aa: CASSWSPSNTEAFF

j_gene: TRBJ2-7
v_gene: TRBV11-3
d_gene: NA
abundance: NA
CDR3nt: TGTGCCAGCAGCTTAGCCTGGACGATTGCCTACGAGCAGTACTTC
CDR3aa: CASSLAWTIAYEQYF

j_gene: TRBJ2-7
v_gene: TRBV27
d_gene: TRBD2
abundance: NA
CDR3nt: TGTGCCAGCAGTTTAACTAGCGGCTTCTACGAGCAGTACTTC
CDR3aa: CASSLTSGFYEQYF

j_gene: TRBJ1-1
v_gene: TRBV6-5
d_gene: NA
abundance: NA
CDR3nt: TGTGCCAGCAGTTTCTCGACGAGAGACACTGAAGCTTTCTTT
CDR3aa: CASSFSTRDTEAFF